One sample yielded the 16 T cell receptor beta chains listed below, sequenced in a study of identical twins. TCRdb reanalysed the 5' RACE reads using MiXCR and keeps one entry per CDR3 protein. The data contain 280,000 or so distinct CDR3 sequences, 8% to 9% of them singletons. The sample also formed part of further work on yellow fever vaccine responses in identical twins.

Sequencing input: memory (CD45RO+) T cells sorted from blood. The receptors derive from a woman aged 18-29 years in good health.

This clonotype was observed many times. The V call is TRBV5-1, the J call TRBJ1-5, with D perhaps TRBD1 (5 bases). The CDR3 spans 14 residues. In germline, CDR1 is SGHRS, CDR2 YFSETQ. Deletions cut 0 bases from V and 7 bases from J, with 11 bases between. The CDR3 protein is CASSLAAGKQPQHF. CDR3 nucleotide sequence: TGCGCCAGCAGCTTGGCTGCAGGGAAACAGCCCCAGCATTTT.

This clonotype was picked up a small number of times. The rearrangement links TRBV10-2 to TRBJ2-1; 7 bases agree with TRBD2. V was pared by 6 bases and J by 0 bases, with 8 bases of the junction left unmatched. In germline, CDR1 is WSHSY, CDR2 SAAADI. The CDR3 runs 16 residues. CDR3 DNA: TGCGCCAGCAGCCACTGGGGGGGGAGCTCCTACAATGAGCAGTTCTTC. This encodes CASSHWGGSSYNEQFF.

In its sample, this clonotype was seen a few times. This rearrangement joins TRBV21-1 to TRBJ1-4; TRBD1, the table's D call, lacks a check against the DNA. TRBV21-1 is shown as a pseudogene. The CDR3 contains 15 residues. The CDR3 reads CASSKKDSHNEKLFF. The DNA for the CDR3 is TGTGCCAGCAGCAAAAAGGACAGCCATAATGAAAAACTGTTTTTT.

The CDR3 DNA reads as TGTGCCAGCTCACCATCGGCACTGATCTCAACTAATGAAAAACTGTTTTTT. It specifies CASSPSALISTNEKLFF. The rearrangement joins TRBV18 to TRBJ1-4; D call uncertain. Looked up from germline, CDR1 is KGHSH and CDR2 is LQKENI. The CDR3 consists of 17 residues. Trimming cost V 2 bases and J 0 bases, with 13 bases left between them.

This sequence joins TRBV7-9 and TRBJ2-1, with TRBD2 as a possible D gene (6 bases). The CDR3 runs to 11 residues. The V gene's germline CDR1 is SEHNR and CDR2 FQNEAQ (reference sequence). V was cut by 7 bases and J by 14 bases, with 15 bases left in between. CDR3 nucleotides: TGTGCCAGCAAAGAGGGACTCCGGGAGTTCTTC. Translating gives CASKEGLREFF.

The DNA of the CDR3 is TGTGCCAGCAGTGCCCGACAGGGGGATTCTGAGACCCAGTACTTC. This gives the protein CASSARQGDSETQYF. The chain carries TRBV28 and TRBJ2-5, with 9 bases identical to TRBD1. The germline gives CDR1 MDHEN, CDR2 SYDVKM. The CDR3 runs to 15 residues. Losses at the gene ends were 5 bases for V and 5 bases for J; bases not matched to a gene: 9. The variable domain in full, completed from reference TRBV28 and TRBJ2-5, reads DVKVTQSSRYLVKRTGEKVFLECVQDMDHENMFWYRQDPGLGLRLIYFSYDVKMKEKGDIPEGYSVSREKKERFSLILESASTNQTSMYLCASSARQGDSETQYFGPGTRLLVL.

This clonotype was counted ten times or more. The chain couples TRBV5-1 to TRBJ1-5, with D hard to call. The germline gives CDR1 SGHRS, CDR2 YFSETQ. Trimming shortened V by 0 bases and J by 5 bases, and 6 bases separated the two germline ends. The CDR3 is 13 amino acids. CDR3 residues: CASSLGVDQPQHF. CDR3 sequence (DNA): TGCGCCAGCAGCTTGGGGGTGGATCAGCCCCAGCATTTT.

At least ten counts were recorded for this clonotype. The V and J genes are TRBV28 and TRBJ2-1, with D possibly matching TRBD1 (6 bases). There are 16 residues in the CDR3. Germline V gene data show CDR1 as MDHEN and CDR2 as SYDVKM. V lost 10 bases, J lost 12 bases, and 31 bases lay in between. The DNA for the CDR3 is TGTGCCATATTTCCTACAGGGAACATACCACCCACTGGGCAGTTCTTC. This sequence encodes CAIFPTGNIPPTGQFF. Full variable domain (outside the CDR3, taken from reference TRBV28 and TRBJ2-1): DVKVTQSSRYLVKRTGEKVFLECVQDMDHENMFWYRQDPGLGLRLIYFSYDVKMKEKGDIPEGYSVSREKKERFSLILESASTNQTSMYLCAIFPTGNIPPTGQFFGPGTRLTVL.

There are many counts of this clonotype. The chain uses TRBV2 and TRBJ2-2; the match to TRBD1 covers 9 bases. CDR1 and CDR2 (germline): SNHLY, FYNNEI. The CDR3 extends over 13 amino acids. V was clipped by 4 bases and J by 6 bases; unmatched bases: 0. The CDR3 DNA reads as TGTGCCAGCAGTGGACAGGGGGCCGGGGAGCTGTTTTTT. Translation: CASSGQGAGELFF.

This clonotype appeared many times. CDR3 bases: TGTGCCAGCAGCCGCACCCCCGGGCCTTCTGTCGGGGAGCTGTTTTTT. This encodes CASSRTPGPSVGELFF. The rearrangement joins TRBV11-1 to TRBJ2-2; D not resolved. The germline CDR1 and CDR2 sequences are SGHAT and FQDESV (reference sequence). The CDR3 covers 16 residues. V lost 5 bases, J lost 7 bases, and 20 bases lay in between.

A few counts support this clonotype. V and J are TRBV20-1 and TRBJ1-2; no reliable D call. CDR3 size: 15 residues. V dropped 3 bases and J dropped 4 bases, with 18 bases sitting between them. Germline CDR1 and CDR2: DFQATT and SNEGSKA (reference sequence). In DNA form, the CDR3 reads TGCAGTGCTAGTTTAACACTGGGTATCGGCTATGGCTACACCTTC. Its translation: CSASLTLGIGYGYTF.

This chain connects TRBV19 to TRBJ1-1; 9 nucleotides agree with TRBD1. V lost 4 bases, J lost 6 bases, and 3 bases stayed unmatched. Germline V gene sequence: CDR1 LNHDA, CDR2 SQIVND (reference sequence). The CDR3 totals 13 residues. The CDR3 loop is CASSTQGAAEAFF. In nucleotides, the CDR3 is TGTGCCAGTAGTACACAGGGGGCAGCTGAAGCTTTCTTT.

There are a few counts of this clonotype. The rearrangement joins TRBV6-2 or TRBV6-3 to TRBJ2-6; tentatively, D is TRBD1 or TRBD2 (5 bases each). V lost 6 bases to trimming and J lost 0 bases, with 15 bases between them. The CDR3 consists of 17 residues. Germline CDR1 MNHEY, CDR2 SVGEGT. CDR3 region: CASSRDGTFSGANVLTF. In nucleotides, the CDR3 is TGTGCCAGCAGCCGAGACGGGACCTTCTCTGGGGCCAACGTCCTGACTTTC.

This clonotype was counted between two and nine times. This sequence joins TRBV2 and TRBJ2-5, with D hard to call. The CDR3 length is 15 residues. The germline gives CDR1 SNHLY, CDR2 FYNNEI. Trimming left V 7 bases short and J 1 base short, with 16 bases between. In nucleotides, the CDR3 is TGTGCCAGCATGGTATCGGCCAGGACCCAAGAGACCCAGTACTTC. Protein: CASMVSARTQETQYF.

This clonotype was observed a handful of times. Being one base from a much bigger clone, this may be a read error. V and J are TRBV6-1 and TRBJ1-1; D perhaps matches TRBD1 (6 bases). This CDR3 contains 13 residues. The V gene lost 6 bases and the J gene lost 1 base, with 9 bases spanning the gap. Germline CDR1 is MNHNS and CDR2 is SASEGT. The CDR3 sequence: CASRDSQNTEAFF. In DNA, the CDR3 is TGTGCCAGCAGGGACAGCCAGAACACTGAAGCTTTCTTT.

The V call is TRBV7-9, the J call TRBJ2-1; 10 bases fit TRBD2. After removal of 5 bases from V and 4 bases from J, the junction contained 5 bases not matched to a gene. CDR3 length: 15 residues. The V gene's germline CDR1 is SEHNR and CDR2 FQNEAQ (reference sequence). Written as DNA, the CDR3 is TGTGCCAGCAGCCCCTCTAGCGGGAGTTACAATGAGCAGTTCTTC. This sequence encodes CASSPSSGSYNEQFF.